This T cell receptor (beta chain) was documented in a study of metastatic and nonmetastatic thyroid tumors. Across the study: Comparative analysis of repertoires was undertaken across blood and tumor or nodule tissue obtained from malignant and benign thyroid patients.

In this sample, this clone turned up many times. The antigen is undetermined. The study, taken as a whole, reports: Compared with benign nodules, malignant thyroid tumors were reported to have significantly higher TCR beta diversity in both blood and tumor.

Methods used by the authors: Clinicopathological groups supplied CDR3 differences that were used to build a distant-metastasis classifier for papillary thyroid cancer. TCRdb called clones again from the PCR reads with MiXCR. TCRdb's processing, not the authors', yielded these V and J calls. The sample lists over 7,000 clones, about 14% occurring once. Among the patients, none had received any treatment before thyroid surgery. With 3 bases removed from V and 3 bases from J, the gap between germline ends came to 15 bases. This CDR3 is 14 amino acids long. Germline loops: CDR1 DFQATT, CDR2 SNEGSKA (reference sequence).

This rearrangement joins TRBV20-1 to TRBJ2-7, with D perhaps matching TRBD2 (6 bases). The sample consisted of blood. This clonotype was sampled from a female donor with papillary thyroid cancer or a benign thyroid nodule (not recorded which). Some clones in this sample may be carry-over from other donors' samples. DNA for the CDR3: TGCAGTGCTAGTCCGGCTAGCGAGTTCTACGAGCAGTACTTC. This sequence encodes CSASPASEFYEQYF.